The 7 T cell receptor beta chains given below trace back to one sample, sequenced in a study of radiation and T cells in renal cell carcinoma. Measured with immunoSEQ multiplex PCR; TCRdb has only the in-frame clones, and not every one. The data contain about 130,000 clones, roughly 88% of them singletons. The time point: baseline pretreatment blood. This sample's treatment: 15 Gy SBRT to primary tumor, nephrectomy 4 weeks later. This material consisted of blood, taken from a patient whose treatment included radiotherapy and nephrectomy. The source of these receptors is a woman aged 45-60 years with renal cell carcinoma.

This rearrangement joins TRBV7-9 to TRBJ1-5; D is uncertain. Germline CDR1 and CDR2: SEHNR and FQNEAQ (reference sequence). This CDR3 has 13 amino acids. With 6 bases removed from V and 10 bases from J, the gap between germline ends came to 16 bases. Here the CDR3 DNA reads TGTGCCAGCAGTAGAGGGCCGCGGGAACCCCAGCATTTT. Protein product: CASSRGPREPQHF.

The rearrangement links TRBV28 to TRBJ2-7, with TRBD2 as a possible D gene (5 bases). The CDR3 totals 13 residues. From germline, CDR1 is MDHEN and CDR2 SYDVKM. V was shortened by 6 bases and J by 5 bases, with 14 bases between the two germline ends. CDR3 residues: CASSPPSPHEQYF. The CDR3 bases are TGTGCCAGCAGCCCCCCTAGCCCCCACGAGCAGTACTTC.

This clone was seen a few times. The chain has TRBV5-4 and TRBJ2-1; the match to TRBD2 covers 11 bases. This CDR3 region has 18 residues. CDR1 and CDR2 from the germline V gene are SGHNT and YYREEE (reference sequence). V lost 7 bases, J lost 0 bases, and 12 bases stayed unmatched. Here the CDR3 DNA reads TGTGCCAGCCGTCGTCTAGCGGGGGGTCCGAGCTCCTACAATGAGCAGTTCTTC. This translates into CASRRLAGGPSSYNEQFF.

V is TRBV9 and J is TRBJ2-1; D possibly corresponds to TRBD2 (5 bases). This CDR3 has 13 residues. V lost 0 bases to trimming and J lost 7 bases, with 8 bases between them. Germline CDR1 reads SGDLS; CDR2 reads YYNGEE. CDR3 sequence reads: CASSVDGLNEQFF. As DNA, the CDR3 is TGTGCCAGCAGCGTAGATGGACTGAATGAGCAGTTCTTC.

J is TRBJ2-1 and V is TRBV12-5; D unresolved. The germline V and J ends were trimmed by 6 bases and 0 bases, with 15 bases remaining between them. CDR3 length: 16 amino acids. Per the germline V gene, CDR1 is LGHNT and CDR2 is FRNRAP. CDR3 sequence reads: CASGPVFTSSYNEQFF. The CDR3 coding sequence is TGTGCTAGTGGCCCCGTCTTCACGAGCTCCTACAATGAGCAGTTCTTC. The full variable domain, completed using reference TRBV12-5 and TRBJ2-1, is DARVTQTPRHKVTEMGQEVTMRCQPILGHNTVFWYRQTMMQGLELLAYFRNRAPLDDSGMPKDRFSAEMPDATLATLKIQPSEPRDSAVYFCASGPVFTSSYNEQFFGPGTRLTVL.

The chain couples TRBV4-2 to TRBJ1-6; D not certain. In germline, CDR1 is LGHNA, CDR2 YNFKEQ. With 0 bases removed from V and 10 bases from J, the gap between germline ends came to 13 bases. The CDR3 has 15 residues. The CDR3 sequence is CASSQETTKESPLHF. The DNA of the CDR3 is TGTGCCAGCAGCCAAGAAACCACGAAGGAGTCACCCCTCCACTTT.

The chain recombines TRBV10-2 with TRBJ1-1; no clear D. Germline CDR1 reads WSHSY; CDR2 reads SAAADI. CDR3 size: 14 residues. Trimming shortened V by 0 bases and J by 3 bases, and 8 bases separated the two germline ends. The CDR3 coding sequence is TGCGCCAGCAGTGAGTCGTATGGCGACACTGAAGCTTTCTTT. Encoded protein: CASSESYGDTEAFF.